This TCR beta chain was recovered during a study of shared T cell receptors in the human thymus. Clones were read by immunoSEQ multiplex PCR, and TCRdb kept only the in-frame ones, dropping some. The repertoire consists of about 380,000 clones, with approximately 95% occurring once and the leading ten covering 0.02%. The sequence was collected from a human donor. Material for sequencing was thymocytes.

The CDR3 coding sequence is TGTGCCAGCAGCGACCGCCCAGTTGGACAGCTCCTATACGAGCAGTACTTC. Residues: CASSDRPVGQLLYEQYF. The gene calls are TRBV5-6 and TRBJ2-7; TRBD1 might be the D (6 bases). V lost 4 bases, J lost 4 bases, and 24 bases lay in between. There are 17 residues in the CDR3. Germline V gene data show CDR1 as SGHDT and CDR2 as YYEEEE.